This paragraph reports one T cell receptor beta chain. Its antigen remains unknown. This record belongs to a study of cytomegalovirus exposure and HLA in healthy donors. PCR was performed using 60 Vbeta and 13 Jbeta primers. Using immunoSEQ multiplex PCR, the repertoire was profiled, and TCRdb retains in-frame clones only, with some absent. The data hold 130,000 or so clones, with approximately 84% observed a single time. Findings and caveats of the study: TCR beta V- and J-gene trimming was later associated with a missense DCLRE1C variant.

Germline V gene sequence: CDR1 SQVTM, CDR2 ANQGSEA. The CDR3 is 14 amino acids. Deletions cut 8 bases from V and 0 bases from J, with 14 bases between. This TCR came from a woman between 18 and 30 years old in good health and CMV-seronegative. Sequenced input: PBMCs. The chain has TRBV29-1 and TRBJ2-1; D gene uncertain. This CDR3 reads CSTERLSSYNEQFF. The DNA for the CDR3 is TGCAGCACGGAGCGACTTAGCTCCTACAATGAGCAGTTCTTC.